This T cell receptor beta chain was found in a study of T-cell reconstitution after alpha-beta-depleted transplantation in children. The study's findings and limits: One year post-transplant, T-cell counts and diversity were largely derived from T cells produced anew. The origin of alpha-beta T cells about two months after transplant was reportedly several hundred expanded graft clones. Certain patients had high TCRbeta diversity at day 60, and it came from recipient T cells and thymic progenitors that survived.

Preparing the TCRbeta library involved the use of unique molecular identifiers. MiXCR was run by TCRdb on the PCR reads, yielding one entry per CDR3 protein. In the table there are approximately 45,000 distinct CDR3 sequences, around 56% of which are singletons. As for this clonotype: The antigen remains undetermined.

V lost 4 bases and J lost 4, with 8 bases in between. There are 13 residues in the CDR3. The sequence was obtained from a boy under two years old with SCID, due to receive a stem cell transplant. Sequencing used peripheral blood, obtained before TCRalphabeta/CD19-depleted stem cell transplant. This chain connects TRBV12-3 or TRBV12-4 to TRBJ2-1; D is perhaps TRBD2 (5 bases). The CDR3 sequence is CASSSEGYNEQFF. The CDR3 bases are TGTGCCAGCAGTTCAGAGGGATACAATGAGCAGTTCTTC.